This TCR beta chain was captured in a study of a mutant IDH1 vaccine in newly diagnosed glioma. Study as a whole: Prior therapy was radiotherapy, temozolomide, or both; most received both.

Time point in this sample: week 35, safety follow-up. The study gave 300 ug of mutant IDH1 20-mer peptide per vaccine dose, with topical imiquimod. The patients received vaccinations eight times, in weeks 1, 3, 5, 7, 11, 15, 19 and 23. The CDR3 sequence is 15 residues long. Germline CDR1 is SGHRS and CDR2 is YFSETQ. The trim removed 2 bases at V and 2 bases at J, leaving 4 bases unmatched. Notes on the study in general: Variations in leading peripheral T cell clonotypes appeared to have no connection with pseudoprogression. In approximately 93% of patients, immune responses induced by the vaccine occurred.

Comments on this clone: Antigen unknown.

Data came from immunoSEQ multiplex PCR; TCRdb stores just in-frame clones and leaves some out. The sample has some 42,000 clones, approximately 80% seen once; the top ten hold about 4.6%. The chain uses TRBV5-1 and TRBJ2-1, with TRBD1 matching 7 bases. The TCR originated in a woman between 45 and 60 years old with glioma. This sample comprised PBMCs, obtained from a glioma patient whose treatment included an IDH1 peptide vaccine. In nucleotides, the CDR3 is TGCGCCAGCAGCTTAACAGGGGAAGCCTACAATGAGCAGTTCTTC. Its protein product is CASSLTGEAYNEQFF.